These 8 T cell receptor beta chains originate from one sample sequenced in a study of breast tumors, draining lymph nodes, adjacent tissues. Axillary draining lymph nodes of breast cancer patients supplied the node samples. TCRdb called the multiplex PCR reads again in MiXCR, with one record for every CDR3 protein. The sample has around 290,000 distinct CDR3 sequences; about 33% are singletons. Input material: axillary lymph node tissue. Receptor source: a female donor with breast cancer. Some clones in this sample may be carry-over from other donors' samples.

In its sample, this clonotype was seen a few times. The rearrangement uses TRBV3-1 and TRBJ2-1; D possibly corresponds to TRBD1 (6 bases). Deletions cut 0 bases from V and 15 bases from J, with 12 bases between. This CDR3 comprises 12 residues. Germline CDR1 and CDR2: LGHDT and YNNKEL (reference sequence). The CDR3 DNA follows: TGTGCCAGCAGCCAAGACGAGGGGGTGCGGTTCTTC. Its protein product is CASSQDEGVRFF.

The rearrangement joins TRBV11-2 to TRBJ2-3; possible D gene TRBD2, 5 bases. This CDR3 is built from 14 residues. Trimming left V 5 bases short and J 11 bases short, with 20 bases between. Germline CDR1 SGHAT, CDR2 FQNNGV. The CDR3 DNA is TGTGCCAGCAGCCCCGGGAAGGAATACAATGAGCAGTATTTT. This translates into CASSPGKEYNEQYF.

This clonotype came up many times. The rearrangement links TRBV7-2 to TRBJ2-1; D is unclear. CDR1 and CDR2 from the germline V gene are SGHTA and FQGNSA. The V end lost 4 bases, the J end lost 7 bases, and 11 bases lay between the germline ends. CDR3 length: 13 amino acids. The CDR3 spells CASSSGPANEQFF. For the CDR3, the DNA is TGTGCCAGCAGCTCCGGACCGGCAAATGAGCAGTTCTTC.

Ten or more counts support this clonotype. CDR3 nucleotides: TGTGCCAGCAGCTTCCGACAGGGGGCAAATTCACCCCTCCACTTT. Translating it yields CASSFRQGANSPLHF. The chain recombines TRBV7-8 with TRBJ1-6; TRBD1 aligns across 10 bases. J lost 7 bases, V lost 3 bases, and 3 bases had no gene match. The V gene's germline CDR1 is SGHVS and CDR2 FQNEAQ. This CDR3 spans 15 amino acids.

There are many counts of this clonotype. This chain's CDR3 is CASSSGESYEQYF. CDR3 coding DNA: TGTGCCAGTAGTAGCGGGGAGTCCTACGAGCAGTACTTC. The V gene is TRBV19, the J gene TRBJ2-7; D might be TRBD2 (6 bases). Trimming pared 4 bases from V and 1 base from J, leaving 8 bases between. Germline V gene lookup returns CDR1 LNHDA and CDR2 SQIVND (reference sequence). This CDR3 contains 13 residues. The full variable domain, completed using reference TRBV19 and TRBJ2-7, is DGGITQSPKYLFRKEGQNVTLSCEQNLNHDAMYWYRQDPGQGLRLIYYSQIVNDFQKGDIAEGYSVSREKKESFPLTVTSAQKNPTAFYLCASSSGESYEQYFGPGTRLTVT.

This sequence joins TRBV5-1 and TRBJ1-4; perhaps TRBD1 as D (5 bases). CDR3 length: 13 amino acids. The V gene lost 2 bases and the J gene lost 14 bases, with 16 bases spanning the gap. Germline CDR1 SGHRS, CDR2 YFSETQ. CDR3 loop: CASSLGVNESLFF. CDR3 DNA sequence: TGCGCCAGCAGCTTAGGGGTGAATGAAAGCCTGTTTTTT.

For this clonotype: At one of its ends the junction is not consistent with the germline gene, which may arise from a read error. This sequence joins TRBV4-1 and TRBJ2-3, with TRBD2 identical over 8 bases. Germline CDR1 and CDR2: MGHRA and YSYEKL. The CDR3 is 16 residues long. CDR3 coding DNA: TGCGCCAGCAGCCAAGAGGTAGCGGGGAGCGCAGATGCGCAGTATTTT. As protein: CASSQEVAGSADAQYF.

This clonotype was seen a handful of times. The V gene is TRBV6-5, the J gene TRBJ2-4, with D perhaps being TRBD1 or TRBD2 (5 bases each). This CDR3 is 17 amino acids long. Germline CDR1 reads MNHEY; CDR2 reads SVGAGI. V lost 5 bases and J lost 0, with 17 bases in between. CDR3 amino acids: CASSRSGALGAKNIQYF. DNA of the CDR3: TGTGCCAGCAGTAGATCCGGGGCCCTGGGAGCCAAAAACATTCAGTACTTC.